This TCR beta chain was identified in a study of shared clonotypes between healthy human individuals (dated by TCRdb to about 2020). About the full investigation: The cohort included a few men and two women between 18 and 49 years of age. Per donor, three plates each were used for CD4 naive and CD4 memory, two for CD8 naive, and one for CD8 memory. To estimate repertoire size and how much clonotypes are shared between individuals, the study performed deep sequencing of blood TCR repertoires from five healthy adults. To increase sequencing depth and limit assay-specific biases, different laboratories used diverse techniques to prepare libraries and sequence TCR repertoires. Per donor, leukapheresis produced somewhere between about 0.94 and 9 billion PBMCs. On the study overall, not on this receptor specifically: Naive subsets generally had larger estimated clonotype richness than memory subsets. About 4.5% of naive CD4, 3% to 3.5% of naive CD8, about 2.1% of memory CD4, and approximately 0.4% of memory CD8 clonotypes were shared across several donors. Higher generation probabilities were observed for clonotypes shared by all four sorted-subset donors than for non-shared clonotypes. The genetic and exposure-history diversity represented was limited by the small number of donors. Sampling was limited to blood, and TCR repertoires in tissue likely differ from TCR repertoires in blood. Pairwise subsampling led to the expectation that sequencing depth would affect the degree of clonotype sharing among donors. Even with the large sequencing depth, rarefaction of the sorted-subset datasets indicated that sequencing was incomplete.

Donors were healthy HIV-negative adults with no recently reported acute infections or vaccinations. All donors were Caucasian adults living in Nashville, Tennessee, USA. Magnetic negative selection was used to enrich CD4+ T cells, after which naive cells were positively selected on CD45RA and the negative fraction became the memory subset. Blood was collected by leukapheresis, and PBMCs were isolated by Ficoll-Histopaque density gradient centrifugation and then cryopreserved in liquid nitrogen vapor phase. Analytical flow cytometry was used to check the purity and quantity of each magnetically sorted T cell population. Each sorted fraction had its genomic DNA isolated and then quantified by UV absorbance on a Nanodrop 2000c. Reading the germline V gene gives CDR1 SGHRS and CDR2 YFSETQ. Inclusive of the bounding cysteine and phenylalanine, the CDR3 is 16 residues long. The entry retains the CDR3 DNA only, 48 bases that are in frame from base 1. V and J are truncated by 1 base and 2 bases respectively, leaving an intervening sequence of 16 bases.

Using the deep immunoSEQ assay, TCR CDR3 regions were amplified from genomic DNA by multiplex PCR. Genomic DNA extracted from each cell subset was distributed evenly over all wells of several immunoSEQ 96-well plates, and each plate served as one replicate. Each replicate PCR for sorted subsets received about 210 ng genomic DNA, equal to around 32,000 T cell genomes. Purified libraries were measured with a Qubit 3.0 fluorometer, size-checked on a Bioanalyzer 2100, and measured again with the KAPA Library Quantification kit. Every immunoSEQ 96-well plate was sequenced on a dedicated single-read 150-cycle Illumina NextSeq 550 flow cell. The original methods were these. Because only junctional sequences without quality scores were contained in the immunoSEQ output, filtering matching that applied to full-length reads could not be performed. To assign V/J genes and CDR3, sequences were annotated using PyIR, a Python wrapper for IgBLAST v1.9, with IMGT germline references. Reads were removed for weak V/J assignments (E-value above 1e-6), missing CDR3, stop codons, out-of-frame junctions, or ambiguous translated residues. V3J clonotypes were defined as sequences sharing the same inferred V gene, J gene, and CDR3 amino acid sequence. Percentage overlap between repertoires was calculated by dividing the number of shared unique clonotypes by the size of the smaller repertoire. Repertoire richness was assessed with RTK rarefaction, the Chao1 estimator, and Recon v2.1 estimates of unobserved clonotypes. Generation probabilities were computed with OLGA for all TCRbeta clonotypes obtained by the gDNA method from several donors. The table comes from immuneACCESS by way of TCRdb, which keeps in-frame sequences with V and J called. Part of the clones is missing from these tables; in studies checked, under half for an unresolved V gene and the rest for unknown reasons. V, J and clone size are those of that table, while D and trimming were read from the DNA. The sample has roughly 2,500,000 clones on record, roughly 93% of them singletons. The ten largest clones capture roughly 0.39% of the sample.

On this clone itself: Its antigen is not yet known. Base-call qualities are not available, and no considerably larger clone is one nucleotide away.

The TCR sequence derives from a man younger than 35 in good health. Some clones in this sample may be carry-over from other donors' samples. The sequenced material came from naive CD4+ T cells from PBMCs. The cell subset or site tag for this specimen amounts to: CD45RA+ positively selected. The V and J genes are TRBV5-1 and TRBJ2-7; the D gene could be either TRBD1 or TRBD2, each agreeing at 5 bases. The CDR3: CASSLTGAPLTYEQYF. The nucleotide sequence is given as TGCGCCAGCAGCTTGACCGGGGCACCACTAACCTACGAGCAGTACTTC.